Included here is one T cell receptor (beta chain) sequence, with context. This entry comes from a study of T cells after somatic rescue of genetic block. V dropped 2 bases and J dropped 5 bases, with 6 bases sitting between them. The CDR3 length is 12 residues. Germline loops: CDR1 ENHRY, CDR2 SYGVKD. Libraries were prepared by immunoSEQ multiplex PCR; TCRdb keeps only in-frame clonotypes and omits some of them. The table shows 12,000 to 15,000 clones, with about two thirds occurring only once. The sequence was collected from a boy aged 10-17 years. J is TRBJ1-1 and V is TRBV10-3; D gene ambiguous. Material: peripheral blood mononuclear cells (PBMCs). The chain's CDR3 is CAISEGGTEAFF. The CDR3 DNA reads TGTGCCATCAGTGAGGGTGGGACTGAAGCTTTCTTT.